Listed below are T cell receptor beta chains from one sample, sequenced in a study of CD8 T cells in ankylosing spondylitis. TCRdb recomputed calls from the 5' RACE reads with MiXCR, one row per CDR3 protein. Of 200,000 or so distinct CDR3 sequences listed, more than 25% are singletons. The sequenced sample was blood, either unsorted or a sorted T cell fraction (not recorded which). These receptor sequences come from a male donor with ankylosing spondylitis or in good health (not recorded which). Both conserved end residues are part of each CDR3. The D gene is left open where the match is weak. Rows give clone size only sometimes, using once, few, many, or a class for an expanded clone.

TRBV29-1	TRBJ1-1	TRBD1	NA	TGCAGCGCCACGGGACAGCCGAACACTGAAGCTTTCTTT	CSATGQPNTEAFF
TRBV5-6	TRBJ2-7	TRBD1	many	TGTGCCAGCAGCTTCTTTGACAGGGACTCCTACGAGCAGTACTTC	CASSFFDRDSYEQYF
TRBV6-5	TRBJ1-1	NA	many	TGTGCCAGCATGTTAACCTTGAACACTGAAGCTTTCTTT	CASMLTLNTEAFF
TRBV10-3	TRBJ2-7	TRBD2	NA	TGTGCCATCTCGACGGGCGCGCGGGAGGAACACGAGCAGTACTTC	CAISTGAREEHEQYF
TRBV29-1	TRBJ2-3	NA	many	TGCAGCGTTGTCGGTTTGGGGTCCGGAAGCACAGATACGCAGTATTTT	CSVVGLGSGSTDTQYF
TRBV9	TRBJ2-3	NA	NA	TGTGCCAGCGCCTCCGTGAGCACAGATACGCAGTATTTT	CASASVSTDTQYF
TRBV6-1	TRBJ2-7	NA	NA	TGTGCCAGCAGTGAGCGGGGTGGGAGAAAACCCGAGCAGTACTTC	CASSERGGRKPEQYF
TRBV2	TRBJ1-1	NA	many	TGTGCCAGCAGTGAAGGGTACACTGAAGCTTTCTTT	CASSEGYTEAFF
TRBV20-1	TRBJ1-5	NA	few	TGCAGTGCAATTCCAGGAGGCAATCAGCCCCAGCATTTT	CSAIPGGNQPQHF
TRBV5-1	TRBJ1-2	TRBD1	many	TGCGCCAGCAGGACCGGGACAGGGGCCCACTATGGCTACACCTTC	CASRTGTGAHYGYTF
TRBV10-1	TRBJ2-1	TRBD2	NA	TGCGCCAGCAGTGAGCAGCGGGAGAGGAGAGAGCAGTTCTTC	CASSEQRERREQFF
TRBV5-1	TRBJ2-7	NA	NA	TGCGCCAGCAGCTTGAGGCTCGGGGGGCAAGGATCCTACGAGCAGTACTTC	CASSLRLGGQGSYEQYF
TRBV7-6	TRBJ2-3	NA	NA	TGTGCCAGCAGCTTAGTAGACGATACGCAGTATTTT	CASSLVDDTQYF
TRBV12-3/TRBV12-4	TRBJ2-1	TRBD1	many	TGTGCCAGCAGGCCGGGACAGGGGTCCTACAATGAGCAGTTCTTC	CASRPGQGSYNEQFF
TRBV20-1	TRBJ2-3	NA	NA	TGCAGTGCTAGCTCTAGCGCAAATCCCACAGATACGCAGTATTTT	CSASSSANPTDTQYF
TRBV20-1	TRBJ2-1	TRBD1	NA	TGCAGTGCTAGGACAGGGCACAATGAGCAGTTCTTC	CSARTGHNEQFF
TRBV20-1	TRBJ1-6	TRBD1	NA	TGCAGTGCCGGGGGGACAGGGTATAATTCACCCCTCCACTTT	CSAGGTGYNSPLHF
TRBV20-1	TRBJ1-2	NA	NA	TGCAGTGCTAGAGGCCCAGGCTACTATGGCTACACCTTC	CSARGPGYYGYTF
TRBV11-1	TRBJ2-1	TRBD2	NA	TGTGCCAGCAGCCACATTCTGGGACTAGCGGGAGATAAGGCCAATGAGCAGTTCTTC	CASSHILGLAGDKANEQFF
TRBV7-7	TRBJ2-1	NA	NA	TGTGCTAGCAGCTTAGCCCTCGAGGGTGAGCAGTTCTTC	CASSLALEGEQFF
TRBV6-5	TRBJ1-1	TRBD1	NA	TGTGCCAGCAGTTCCCGACAGGGGACTGAAGCTTTCTTT	CASSSRQGTEAFF
TRBV12-3/TRBV12-4	TRBJ1-1	NA	many	TGTGCCAGCAGTTTAGAGGACAGCGAAGCTTTCTTT	CASSLEDSEAFF
TRBV12-5	TRBJ2-1	TRBD2	many	TGTGCTAGTGGCCTAGCGGGAGCCCCTTTTGGGTACAATGAGCAGTTCTTC	CASGLAGAPFGYNEQFF
TRBV29-1	TRBJ2-3	NA	many	TGCAGCGTCCGCAGTCGTTTGGGGCTAATTTTCGGCTCAGATACGCAGTATTTT	CSVRSRLGLIFGSDTQYF
TRBV9	TRBJ2-1	TRBD2	NA	TGTGCCAGCAGCGTAGGGGGACTAGCGGGAGGCGGGTACAATGAGCAGTTCTTC	CASSVGGLAGGGYNEQFF
TRBV29-1	TRBJ2-7	NA	NA	TGCAGCGTTGAAATGGACGGTCCCTACGAGCAGTACTTC	CSVEMDGPYEQYF
TRBV6-2/TRBV6-3	TRBJ1-5	TRBD1	NA	TGTGCCAGCCGCACAGGGGCAAGTAATCAGCCCCAGCATTTT	CASRTGASNQPQHF
TRBV20-1	TRBJ2-5	TRBD2	many	TGCAGTGCTAGAGACAGCGGGAGGAGAGAGACCCAGTACTTC	CSARDSGRRETQYF
TRBV29-1	TRBJ2-7	TRBD1	NA	TGCAGCGTCCTACAGGGGACCTACGAGCAGTACTTC	CSVLQGTYEQYF
TRBV12-3/TRBV12-4	TRBJ2-5	NA	many	TGTGCCAGCACCCCGGGGGCAGCGGGCCAAGAGACCCAGTACTTC	CASTPGAAGQETQYF
TRBV20-1	TRBJ1-5	TRBD1	NA	TGCAGTGCTACGCGACAGGGGACGTCGTCCCAGCATTTT	CSATRQGTSSQHF
TRBV12-3/TRBV12-4	TRBJ1-4	TRBD1	few	TGTGCCAGCAGTTCTACCCCCGGACAGGGAAGACGAGCAACTAATGAAAAACTGTTTTTT	CASSSTPGQGRRATNEKLFF
TRBV19	TRBJ2-5	TRBD2	NA	TGTGCCAGTAGTTCCTCGCGGACTAGCGGCGGAGAAGAAGAGACCCAGTACTTC	CASSSSRTSGGEEETQYF
TRBV7-2	TRBJ2-5	TRBD2	many	TGTGCCAGCAGCTCCAGGACTAGCGGGGTGCGAGAGACCCAGTACTTC	CASSSRTSGVRETQYF
TRBV6-1	TRBJ2-5	NA	many	TGTGCCAGCAGCACGGACAGAAAAGAGACCCAGTACTTC	CASSTDRKETQYF
TRBV3-1	TRBJ2-6	TRBD1	NA	TGTGCCAGCAGCCAAGTCCCGACAGGGGGCTCTGGGGCCAACGTCCTGACTTTC	CASSQVPTGGSGANVLTF
TRBV5-1	TRBJ1-2	TRBD1	many	TGCGCCAGCAGCTTGGTTGACAGGGAACATGGCTACACCTTC	CASSLVDREHGYTF
TRBV20-1	TRBJ2-1	NA	few	TGCAGTGCTAGAGTCGGGCCACTTAACAATGAGCAGTTCTTC	CSARVGPLNNEQFF
TRBV11-2	TRBJ2-2	NA	NA	TGTGCCAGCAATCAGGGTTCCACCGGGGAGCTGTTTTTT	CASNQGSTGELFF
TRBV27	TRBJ2-1	TRBD2	few	TGTGCCAGCAGACCTAGCGGGAGAGCCTACAATGAGCAGTTCTTC	CASRPSGRAYNEQFF
TRBV7-2	TRBJ2-5	TRBD2	many	TGTGCCAGCAGCTTAGCGGCTAGCGGCGGAGAGACCCAGTACTTC	CASSLAASGGETQYF
TRBV20-1	TRBJ2-3	TRBD2	NA	TGCAGTGCTGCCCTGATGGGCGGGAGGGGGGATACGCAGTATTTT	CSAALMGGRGDTQYF
TRBV7-8	TRBJ2-5	TRBD2	NA	TGTGCCAGCAGCCGGACTAGCAGGCGGGAAGAGACCCAGTACTTC	CASSRTSRREETQYF
TRBV4-2	TRBJ1-1	NA	NA	TGTGCCAGCAGCCGCGACGGCAGGTCGACTGAAGCTTTCTTT	CASSRDGRSTEAFF
TRBV28	TRBJ1-2	TRBD1	many	TGTGCCAGCAGTCCCCGACTCACAGGGGGAGGCTATGGCTACACCTTC	CASSPRLTGGGYGYTF
TRBV24-1	TRBJ2-5	NA	NA	TGTGCCACCAGTGATTCGGGACATCAAGAGACCCAGTACTTC	CATSDSGHQETQYF
TRBV7-2	TRBJ2-5	NA	NA	TGTGCCAGCAGCCCCCGGACCCGAAAAGAGACCCAGTACTTC	CASSPRTRKETQYF
TRBV12-3/TRBV12-4	TRBJ2-3	NA	NA	TGTGCCAGCAGTTTAGGGGAAGGTACAGGAGATACGCAGTATTTT	CASSLGEGTGDTQYF